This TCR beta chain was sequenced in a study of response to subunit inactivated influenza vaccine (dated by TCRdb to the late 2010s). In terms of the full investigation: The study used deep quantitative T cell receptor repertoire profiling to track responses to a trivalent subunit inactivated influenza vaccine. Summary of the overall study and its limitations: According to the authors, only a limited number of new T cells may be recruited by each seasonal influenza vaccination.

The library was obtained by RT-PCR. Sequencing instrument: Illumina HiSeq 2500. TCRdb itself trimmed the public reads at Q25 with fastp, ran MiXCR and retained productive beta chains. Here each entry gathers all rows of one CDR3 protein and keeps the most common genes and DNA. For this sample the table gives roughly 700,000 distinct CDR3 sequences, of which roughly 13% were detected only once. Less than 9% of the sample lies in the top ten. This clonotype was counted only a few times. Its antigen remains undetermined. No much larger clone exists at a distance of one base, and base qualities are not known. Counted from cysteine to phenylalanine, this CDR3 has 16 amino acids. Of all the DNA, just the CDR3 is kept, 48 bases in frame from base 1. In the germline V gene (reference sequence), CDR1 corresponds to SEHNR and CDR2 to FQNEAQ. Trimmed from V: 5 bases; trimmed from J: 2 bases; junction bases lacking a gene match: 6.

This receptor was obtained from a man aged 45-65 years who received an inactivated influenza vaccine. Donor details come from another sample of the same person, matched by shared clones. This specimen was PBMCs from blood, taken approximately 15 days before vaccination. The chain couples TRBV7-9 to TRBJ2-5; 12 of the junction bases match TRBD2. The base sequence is TGTGCCAGCAGCGGTCTAGCGGGAGGGTTACAAGAGACCCAGTACTTC. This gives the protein CASSGLAGGLQETQYF.